The 26 T cell receptor beta chains in this list originate from one sample, sequenced in a study of graft-versus-host responses after intestinal transplantation (dated by TCRdb to the early 2020s). Library preparation was by the immunoSEQ multiplex PCR assay. Drawn from immuneACCESS, this table holds only the in-frame rearrangements with V and J called that TCRdb kept. Clones are partly lost; checked studies trace under half to an unresolved V gene and leave the rest unexplained. The sample has 96,000 or so clones on record, about 93% of them singletons. The ten biggest clones cover 0.15% to 0.2% of the sample. Reading the label with the study, this specimen's time point is: cells obtained before transplantation from donor or recipient. Antigens for these TCRs are unknown. The specimen comprised unstimulated CD4+ T cells sorted from spleen or lymph node cells, sampled before intestinal transplant. Receptors were obtained from a human donor who received an intestinal transplant.

This sequence joins TRBV15 and TRBJ2-7, with 7 positions matching TRBD1. The germline V gene has CDR1 LNHNV and CDR2 YYDKDF (reference sequence). J gave up 2 bases and V 0 bases, and 31 bases lay outside the gene matches. CDR3 size: 24 residues. The CDR3 spells CATSRELLSSSHNIVGTDPYEQYF. The CDR3 nucleotides read TGTGCCACCAGCAGAGAATTGCTCAGCTCCAGCCATAACATTGTGGGGACAGACCCCTACGAGCAGTACTTC.

The chain combines TRBV29-1 with TRBJ2-1, with D maybe TRBD1 (6 bases). CDR1 SQVTM and CDR2 ANQGSEA come from the germline V gene. The CDR3 has 14 residues. Between the trimmed V and J ends, which lost 7 bases and 1 base, there was a span of 14 bases. CDR3 protein: CSGSPGQSYNEQFF. CDR3 DNA: TGCAGCGGCAGTCCGGGACAATCCTACAATGAGCAGTTCTTC.

The gene calls are TRBV28 and TRBJ2-7; D is perhaps TRBD1 (5 bases). The CDR3 runs 14 residues. Germline lookup yields CDR1 MDHEN and CDR2 SYDVKM. Trimming took off 7 bases at V and 2 bases at J, with 15 bases between the two ends. CDR3 amino acids: CASTEGQGTYEQYF. The CDR3 DNA sequence: TGTGCCAGCACTGAAGGTCAGGGCACCTACGAGCAGTACTTC.

This sequence joins TRBV5-1 and TRBJ2-1, with D possibly matching TRBD2 (5 bases). Germline values: CDR1 SGHRS, CDR2 YFSETQ. The CDR3 has 14 amino acids. Trimming shortened V by 0 bases and J by 10 bases, and 14 bases separated the two germline ends. In nucleotides, the CDR3 is TGCGCCAGCAGCTTGGGGGCCGAGGGATGGGAGCAGTTCTTC. Amino acid sequence: CASSLGAEGWEQFF.

The CDR3 DNA reads as TGTGCCACCAAACATTCGGTCGGGGGGCGGAAAACTGAAGCTTTCTTT. The encoded protein is CATKHSVGGRKTEAFF. The V call is TRBV7-9, the J call TRBJ1-1, with D maybe TRBD1 (6 bases). The CDR3 loop spans 16 amino acids. Germline V gene sequence: CDR1 SEHNR, CDR2 FQNEAQ (reference sequence). Trimming removed 10 bases from V and 5 bases from J, with 26 bases in between.

This rearrangement joins TRBV5-1 to TRBJ2-2; 8 bases map to TRBD1. Per germline, CDR1 SGHRS and CDR2 YFSETQ. After removal of 3 bases from V and 4 bases from J, the junction contained 5 bases not matched to a gene. This CDR3 is 15 amino acids long. The CDR3 loop reads CASSSTGQGTGELFF. In nucleotides, the CDR3 is TGCGCCAGCAGCTCCACCGGACAGGGCACCGGGGAGCTGTTTTTT. Variable domain in full (rest from reference TRBV5-1 and TRBJ2-2): KAGVTQTPRYLIKTRGQQVTLSCSPISGHRSVSWYQQTPGQGLQFLFEYFSETQRNKGNFPGRFSGRQFSNSRSEMNVSTLELGDSALYLCASSSTGQGTGELFFGEGSRLTVL.

This chain links TRBV4-1 with TRBJ2-3, with 7 nucleotides matching TRBD2. CDR3 length: 15 residues. With 4 bases clipped from V and 3 bases from J, the junction kept 7 bases outside the gene matches. Per germline, CDR1 MGHRA and CDR2 YSYEKL. CDR3 DNA: TGCGCCAGCAGCCTATTGGGAGGGGAGACAGATACGCAGTATTTT. It encodes CASSLLGGETDTQYF.

This chain connects TRBV5-1 to TRBJ2-7; D gene uncertain. The germline gives CDR1 SGHRS, CDR2 YFSETQ. Trimming removed 4 bases from V and 0 bases from J, with 8 bases in between. The CDR3 loop spans 13 amino acids. As DNA, the CDR3 is TGCGCCAGCAGCGGTCCGAGCTCCTACGAGCAGTACTTC. Protein product: CASSGPSSYEQYF. Supplemented by reference TRBV5-1 and TRBJ2-7, the full variable domain reads KAGVTQTPRYLIKTRGQQVTLSCSPISGHRSVSWYQQTPGQGLQFLFEYFSETQRNKGNFPGRFSGRQFSNSRSEMNVSTLELGDSALYLCASSGPSSYEQYFGPGTRLTVT.

The CDR3 coding sequence is TGCGCCAGCAGCTTGCCACAGGGGTCCGAGCAGTACTTC. Amino acid sequence: CASSLPQGSEQYF. The V and J genes are TRBV5-1 and TRBJ2-7, with TRBD1 matching over 7 bases. CDR1 and CDR2 from the germline V gene are SGHRS and YFSETQ. This CDR3 comprises 13 residues. The V segment lost 1 base and the J segment 6 bases; nucleotides outside the gene matches: 4.

The V gene is TRBV28, the J gene TRBJ2-7; D is possibly TRBD2 (5 bases). Germline V gene lookup returns CDR1 MDHEN and CDR2 SYDVKM. The CDR3 loop spans 21 amino acids. Trimming cost V 3 bases and J 3 bases, with 33 bases left between them. The CDR3 is CASSFLFGEVVEQSGFYEQYF. DNA of the CDR3: TGTGCCAGCAGTTTTTTATTTGGAGAGGTGGTTGAGCAGAGCGGCTTCTACGAGCAGTACTTC.

This clone was counted between two and nine times. V is TRBV6-5 and J is TRBJ1-1; D may be TRBD1 (6 bases). Germline lookup yields CDR1 MNHEY and CDR2 SVGAGI. V was clipped by 2 bases and J by 7 bases, with 11 bases between them. The CDR3 length is 13 residues. The CDR3 sequence is CASSYDRQVEAFF. The CDR3 DNA follows: TGTGCCAGCAGTTACGACCGACAGGTTGAAGCTTTCTTT.

The chain couples TRBV27 to TRBJ2-2, with 7 bases aligning to TRBD1. This CDR3 has 15 residues. The ends lost 0 bases at V and 3 bases at J; junction bases unmatched: 1. In germline, CDR1 is MNHEY, CDR2 SMNVEV (reference sequence). CDR3: CASSLSGQHTGELFF. Here the CDR3 DNA reads TGTGCCAGCAGTTTATCGGGACAGCACACCGGGGAGCTGTTTTTT.

V usage is TRBV6-5 and J usage is TRBJ2-7, with 7 bases aligning to TRBD1. Germline CDR1 is MNHEY and CDR2 is SVGAGI. The V and J ends lost 5 bases and 2 bases, in that order; junction bases with no gene match: 6. The CDR3 runs to 14 residues. The CDR3 loop is CASSADRAAYEQYF. The CDR3 DNA reads TGTGCCAGCAGTGCAGACAGGGCGGCCTACGAGCAGTACTTC.

The chain employs TRBV7-9 and TRBJ2-5; TRBD1 is a possible D gene (5 bases). Germline-derived CDR1 and CDR2 are SEHNR and FQNEAQ (reference sequence). This CDR3 contains 12 residues. V was cut by 8 bases and J by 3 bases, with 10 bases left in between. This chain's CDR3 is CASQLGEETQYF. In DNA form, the CDR3 reads TGTGCCAGCCAGCTAGGGGAAGAGACCCAGTACTTC.

The CDR3 sequence: CASSSGTGPLSTEAFF. The CDR3 bases are TGCGCCAGCAGTTCCGGGACAGGACCTTTGAGCACTGAAGCTTTCTTT. This sequence joins TRBV5-1 and TRBJ1-1, with TRBD1 matching 8 bases. The CDR3 contains 16 residues. Trimming cost V 5 bases and J 4 bases; bases outside gene matches: 13. Germline V gives CDR1 SGHRS, CDR2 YFSETQ. Combining the CDR3 with reference TRBV5-1 and TRBJ1-1 gives the whole variable domain KAGVTQTPRYLIKTRGQQVTLSCSPISGHRSVSWYQQTPGQGLQFLFEYFSETQRNKGNFPGRFSGRQFSNSRSEMNVSTLELGDSALYLCASSSGTGPLSTEAFFGQGTRLTVV.

This chain links TRBV19 with TRBJ2-7, with 7 bases fitting TRBD1. V was pared by 11 bases and J by 4 bases, with 8 bases of the junction left unmatched. Germline assignment: CDR1 LNHDA and CDR2 SQIVND (reference sequence). This CDR3 comprises 12 residues. The CDR3 here is CAPRTGDYEQYF. The DNA for the CDR3 is TGTGCCCCCCGGACAGGAGATTACGAGCAGTACTTC. The complete variable domain, with remaining parts taken from reference TRBV19 and TRBJ2-7, reads DGGITQSPKYLFRKEGQNVTLSCEQNLNHDAMYWYRQDPGQGLRLIYYSQIVNDFQKGDIAEGYSVSREKKESFPLTVTSAQKNPTAFYLCAPRTGDYEQYFGPGTRLTVT.

This chain uses TRBV5-4 with TRBJ2-2, with TRBD2 as a possible D gene (6 bases). V dropped 2 bases and J dropped 0 bases, with 14 bases sitting between them. The CDR3 consists of 17 residues. Germline CDR1 and CDR2: SGHNT and YYREEE (reference sequence). The CDR3 sequence is CASSLRDSGPNTGELFF. For the CDR3, the DNA is TGTGCCAGCAGCTTAAGGGACTCCGGCCCGAACACCGGGGAGCTGTTTTTT. The full variable domain, completed using reference TRBV5-4 and TRBJ2-2, is ETGVTQSPTHLIKTRGQQVTLRCSSQSGHNTVSWYQQALGQGPQFIFQYYREEENGRGNFPPRFSGLQFPNYSSELNVNALELDDSALYLCASSLRDSGPNTGELFFGEGSRLTVL.

This chain uses TRBV9 with TRBJ2-5; perhaps TRBD1 as D (6 bases). Germline V CDR1 and CDR2: SGDLS, YYNGEE. V gave up 3 bases and J gave up 1 base, with 19 bases separating them. The CDR3 length is 17 residues. CDR3 region: CASSGSHPRDTQETQYF. DNA for the CDR3: TGTGCCAGCAGCGGATCACACCCACGGGACACCCAAGAGACCCAGTACTTC.

This clone came up once. The chain carries TRBV7-2 and TRBJ2-3; 7 bases are a match to TRBD2. Germline V gene sequence: CDR1 SGHTA, CDR2 FQGNSA. The V gene end was trimmed by 2 bases and the J gene end by 0 bases; junction bases not matched to a gene: 5. The CDR3 has 16 residues. The CDR3 protein is CASSLYGRPSTDTQYF. In nucleotides, the CDR3 is TGTGCCAGCAGCTTATACGGGAGGCCCAGCACAGATACGCAGTATTTT.

The rearrangement joins TRBV7-2 to TRBJ2-7; no definite D call. CDR3 length: 16 amino acids. V was clipped by 2 bases and J by 0 bases, with 14 bases between them. Germline-derived CDR1 and CDR2 are SGHTA and FQGNSA. The DNA of the CDR3 is TGTGCCAGCAGCTTATATGCCAGCGCGAGCTCCTACGAGCAGTACTTC. Translating gives CASSLYASASSYEQYF.

The V call is TRBV9, the J call TRBJ1-2, with D maybe TRBD1 (5 bases). V lost 0 bases and J 0 bases, leaving 9 bases between the germline ends. This CDR3 comprises 15 residues. Germline V gives CDR1 SGDLS, CDR2 YYNGEE. Here the CDR3 reads CASSVGGRANYGYTF. For the CDR3, the DNA is TGTGCCAGCAGCGTAGGGGGCAGAGCTAACTATGGCTACACCTTC.

The rearrangement uses TRBV7-2 and TRBJ2-1; a weak D match, TRBD1 (6 bases). The CDR3 is 15 residues long. In germline, CDR1 is SGHTA, CDR2 FQGNSA. V shed 4 bases and J shed 8 bases, with 18 bases lying between them. This CDR3 is CASSSGQYSFYEQFF. The CDR3 DNA reads as TGTGCCAGCAGCTCCGGACAGTACTCTTTCTATGAGCAGTTCTTC.

The V call is TRBV27, the J call TRBJ2-1; 7 bases are a match to TRBD1. Germline V gene sequence: CDR1 MNHEY, CDR2 SMNVEV (reference sequence). Trimming removed 5 bases from V and 2 bases from J; junction bases left unmatched: 6. The CDR3 has 15 amino acids. CDR3 coding DNA: TGTGCCAGCAGTAGGACAGGTGGTCCCTACAATGAGCAGTTCTTC. It translates to CASSRTGGPYNEQFF.

V is TRBV27 and J is TRBJ1-4; D gene ambiguous. CDR3 length equals 16 residues. CDR1 is MNHEY, CDR2 SMNVEV, per germline (reference sequence). Trimming cost V 1 base and J 6 bases, with 15 bases left between them. In DNA, the CDR3 is TGTGCCAGCAGTTTATGGCAGCCGGGAGCGCATGAAAAACTGTTTTTT. It yields the protein CASSLWQPGAHEKLFF. Drawing the rest from reference TRBV27 and TRBJ1-4, the complete variable domain is EAQVTQNPRYLITVTGKKLTVTCSQNMNHEYMSWYRQDPGLGLRQIYYSMNVEVTDKGDVPEGYKVSRKEKRNFPLILESPSPNQTSLYFCASSLWQPGAHEKLFFGSGTQLSVL.

The genes are TRBV11-3 and TRBJ1-1, with TRBD1 as a possible D gene (5 bases). This CDR3 is 14 amino acids long. Trimming removed 0 bases at V and 4 bases at J, with 9 bases between. Germline V gene sequence: CDR1 SGHNT, CDR2 YENEEA. The CDR3 sequence: CASSLDGRGTEAFF. CDR3 in DNA: TGTGCCAGCAGCTTAGATGGGAGGGGCACTGAAGCTTTCTTT.

V and J are TRBV4-2 and TRBJ1-4; 7 bases match TRBD1. The length of the CDR3 is 19 residues. Germline V gene lookup returns CDR1 LGHNA and CDR2 YNFKEQ. V shed 0 bases, J shed 0 bases, and the junction held 10 bases outside the gene matches. CDR3 sequence (DNA): TGTGCCAGCAGCCAAGAGGCAGGGGGTATGTTAACAACTAATGAAAAACTGTTTTTT. Its protein is CASSQEAGGMLTTNEKLFF.